This is a list of T cell receptor beta chains from one sample in a study of blood T cell repertoires in COVID-19. Only in-frame clones appear in the TCRdb table, and some are missing; sequencing was by immunoSEQ multiplex PCR. The data contain approximately 120,000 clones, approximately 90% of them singletons. Sequencing was performed on peripheral blood. These receptors were taken from a human donor in a cohort sampled during active COVID-19. Each CDR3 is given with its conserved first and last residue. A D gene is named only where the DNA matches it firmly. The size entry is marked missing in some rows and otherwise reads once, few, many or a size class.

>-|-|TRBV29-1|TRBJ2-1
CSVSLTASYNEQFF
TGCAGCGTTTCCCTGACAGCCTCCTACAATGAGCAGTTCTTC
>-|-|TRBV2|TRBJ1-6
CASRRGHTNSPLHF
TGTGCCAGCAGAAGAGGCCATACAAATTCACCCCTCCACTTT
>-|-|TRBV13|TRBJ2-7
CASSPGLDLREQYF
TGTGCCAGCAGCCCGGGACTCGACCTCCGCGAGCAGTACTTC
>-|-|TRBV11-2|TRBJ2-4
CASSLVWAPLAKNIQYF
TGTGCCAGCAGCTTAGTCTGGGCCCCGCTAGCCAAAAACATTCAGTACTTC
>-|-|TRBV6-2/TRBV6-3|TRBJ2-7
CASSRDSWSSYEQYF
TGTGCCAGCAGTCGGGACTCCTGGAGCTCCTACGAGCAGTACTTC
>-|-|TRBV19|TRBJ2-7
CASSIGGQGPSYEQYF
TGTGCCAGTAGTATCGGTGGGCAGGGGCCCTCCTACGAGCAGTACTTC
>TRBD1|-|TRBV6-1|TRBJ2-1
CASSEPRDRGDEQFF
TGTGCCAGCAGTGAACCTCGCGACAGGGGTGATGAGCAGTTCTTC
>-|once|TRBV6-1|TRBJ2-3
CASSELRLARASTDTQYF
TGTGCCAGCAGTGAACTGCGTCTAGCGCGCGCTAGCACAGATACGCAGTATTTT
>-|few|TRBV5-6|TRBJ2-5
CASSISGGQETQYF
TGTGCCAGCAGCATTAGTGGAGGGCAGGAGACCCAGTACTTC
>TRBD1|-|TRBV2|TRBJ1-5
CASSETGGRNQPQHF
TGTGCCAGCAGTGAGACAGGGGGCCGCAATCAGCCCCAGCATTTT
>TRBD1|once|TRBV25-1|TRBJ2-7
CASSELSGGAPLREQYF
TGTGCCAGCAGTGAATTGTCAGGGGGCGCCCCTTTGAGGGAGCAGTACTTC